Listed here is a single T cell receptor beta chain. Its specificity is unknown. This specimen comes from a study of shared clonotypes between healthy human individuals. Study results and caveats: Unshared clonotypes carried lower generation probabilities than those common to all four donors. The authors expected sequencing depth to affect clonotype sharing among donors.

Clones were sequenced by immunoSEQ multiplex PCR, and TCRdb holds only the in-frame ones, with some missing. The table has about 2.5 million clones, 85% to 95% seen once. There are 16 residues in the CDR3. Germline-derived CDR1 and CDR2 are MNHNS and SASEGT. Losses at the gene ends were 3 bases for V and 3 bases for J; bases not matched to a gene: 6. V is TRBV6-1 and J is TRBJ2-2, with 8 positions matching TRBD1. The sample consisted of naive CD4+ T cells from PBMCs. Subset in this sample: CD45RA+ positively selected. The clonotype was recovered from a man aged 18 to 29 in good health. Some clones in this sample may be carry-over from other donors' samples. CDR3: CASSDQGAVDTGELFF. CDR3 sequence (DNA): TGTGCCAGCAGTGACCAGGGGGCAGTGGACACCGGGGAGCTGTTTTTT.